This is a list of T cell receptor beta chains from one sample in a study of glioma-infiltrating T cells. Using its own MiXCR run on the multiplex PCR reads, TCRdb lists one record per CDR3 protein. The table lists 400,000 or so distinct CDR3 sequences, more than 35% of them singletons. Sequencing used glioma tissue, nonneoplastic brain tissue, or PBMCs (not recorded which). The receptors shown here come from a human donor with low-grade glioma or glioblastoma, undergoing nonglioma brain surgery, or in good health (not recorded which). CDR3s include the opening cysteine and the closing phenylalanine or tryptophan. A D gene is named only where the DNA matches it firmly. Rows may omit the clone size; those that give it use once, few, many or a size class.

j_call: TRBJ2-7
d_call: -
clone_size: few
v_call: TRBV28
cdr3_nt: TGTGCCAGCACCAGCCCCGGGGAGGCCTACGAGCAGTACTTC
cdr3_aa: CASTSPGEAYEQYF

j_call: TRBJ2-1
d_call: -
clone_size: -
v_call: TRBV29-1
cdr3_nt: TGCAGCGGTAATTACTACAATGAGCAGTTCTTC
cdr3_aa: CSGNYYNEQFF

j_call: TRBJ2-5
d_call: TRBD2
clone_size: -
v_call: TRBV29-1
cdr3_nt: TGCAGAGTTGAAGATATGGGACTAGCGGGAGGTACCCAAATCGAGGAGACCCAGTACTTC
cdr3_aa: CRVEDMGLAGGTQIEETQYF

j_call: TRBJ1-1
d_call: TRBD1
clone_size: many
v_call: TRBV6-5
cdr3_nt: TGTGCCAGCAGTTACGGGACAGCCCTTCAAGCTTTCTTT
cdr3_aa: CASSYGTALQAFF

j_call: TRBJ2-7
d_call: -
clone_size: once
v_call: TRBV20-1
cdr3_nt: TGCAGTGCTAGAGGGCCTAGGGGGTACGAGCAGTACTTT
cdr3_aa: CSARGPRGYEQYF

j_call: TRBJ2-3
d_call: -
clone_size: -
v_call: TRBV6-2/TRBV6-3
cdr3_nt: TGTGCCAGCAGTTACTCGATGAAGTGGGGGAGCACAGATACGCAGTATTTT
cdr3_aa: CASSYSMKWGSTDTQYF

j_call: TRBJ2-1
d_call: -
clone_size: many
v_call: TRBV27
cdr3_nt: TGTGCCAGCAGTTTGTGGAATGAGCAGTTCTTC
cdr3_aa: CASSLWNEQFF

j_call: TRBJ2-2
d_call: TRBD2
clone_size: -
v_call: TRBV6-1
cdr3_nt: TGTGCCAGCAGTGGGACTAGCGGGAGTGGCGGGGAGCTGTTTTTT
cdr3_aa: CASSGTSGSGGELFF

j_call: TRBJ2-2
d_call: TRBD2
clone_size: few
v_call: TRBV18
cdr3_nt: TGTGCCAGCTCGCCGCAGCGGGAGCACGCCGGGGAGCTGTTTTTT
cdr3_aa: CASSPQREHAGELFF

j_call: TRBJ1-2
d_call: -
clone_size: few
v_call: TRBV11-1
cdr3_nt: TGTGCCAGCAGCTATAGACAGACTAACTATGGCTACACCTTC
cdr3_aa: CASSYRQTNYGYTF

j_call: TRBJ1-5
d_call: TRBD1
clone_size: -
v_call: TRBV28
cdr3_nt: TGTGCCAGCAGCCGGACAGGAGGTAGCAATCAGCCCAAGCATTTT
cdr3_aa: CASSRTGGSNQPKHF

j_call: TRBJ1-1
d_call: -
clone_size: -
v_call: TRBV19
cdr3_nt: TGTGCCAGTAGTATAGTACCGACAAGCACTGAAGCTTTCTTT
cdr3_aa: CASSIVPTSTEAFF

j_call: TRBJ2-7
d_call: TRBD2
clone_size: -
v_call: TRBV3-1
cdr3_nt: TGTGCCAGCAGCCCGGGGGTGGGAGGGGAGCAGTACTTC
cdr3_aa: CASSPGVGGEQYF

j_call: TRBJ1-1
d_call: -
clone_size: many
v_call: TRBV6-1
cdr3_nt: TGTGCCAGCAGTTTACAGGGACCCACTGAAGCTTTCTTT
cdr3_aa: CASSLQGPTEAFF

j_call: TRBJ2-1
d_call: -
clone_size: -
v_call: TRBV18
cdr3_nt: TGTGCCAGCTCACCTCCGACAATAAGGAATGAGCAGTTCTTC
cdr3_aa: CASSPPTIRNEQFF

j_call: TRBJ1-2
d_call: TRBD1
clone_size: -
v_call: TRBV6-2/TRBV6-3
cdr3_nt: TGTGCCAGCAGTTTTGAGGGACAGGCATTGTATGGCTACACCTTC
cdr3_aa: CASSFEGQALYGYTF

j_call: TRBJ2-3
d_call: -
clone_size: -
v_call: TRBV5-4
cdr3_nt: TGTGCCAGCAGCCTGAGGACAGTGGGGTTGACAGATACGCAGTATTTT
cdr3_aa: CASSLRTVGLTDTQYF

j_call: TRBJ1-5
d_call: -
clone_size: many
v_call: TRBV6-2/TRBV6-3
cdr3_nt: TGTGCCAGCAGGGGGTCGGCGTTCACAGGGAGCAATCAGCCCCAGCATTTT
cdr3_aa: CASRGSAFTGSNQPQHF

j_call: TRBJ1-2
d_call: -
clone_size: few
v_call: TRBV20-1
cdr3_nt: TGCAGTGCTAGAGAAGGAGAGGTCCCCCATGGCTACACCTTC
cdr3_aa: CSAREGEVPHGYTF

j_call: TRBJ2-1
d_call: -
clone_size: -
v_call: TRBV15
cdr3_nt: TGTGCCACCAGCAGCCGAGACTCCAACAAGGAGCAGTTCTTC
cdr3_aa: CATSSRDSNKEQFF

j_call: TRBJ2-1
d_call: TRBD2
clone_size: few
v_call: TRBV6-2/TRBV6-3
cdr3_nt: TGTGCCAGCAGCCTTACAGGGGCTAGCGGGAAGGACTACAATGAGCAGTTCTTC
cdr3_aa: CASSLTGASGKDYNEQFF

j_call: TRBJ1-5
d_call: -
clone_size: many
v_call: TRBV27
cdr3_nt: TGTGCCAGCAGCTTGGGAGGGGAGGATCAGCCCCAGCATTTT
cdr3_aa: CASSLGGEDQPQHF

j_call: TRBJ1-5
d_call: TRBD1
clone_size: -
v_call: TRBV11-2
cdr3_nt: TGTGCCAGCAGCCCCGGGACAGGGGGAATACAGCCCCAGCATTTT
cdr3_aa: CASSPGTGGIQPQHF

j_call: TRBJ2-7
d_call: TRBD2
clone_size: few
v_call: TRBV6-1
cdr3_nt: TGTGCCAGTCGTCCTAGCGGAGGGACTTCCTACGAGCAGTACTTC
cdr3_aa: CASRPSGGTSYEQYF

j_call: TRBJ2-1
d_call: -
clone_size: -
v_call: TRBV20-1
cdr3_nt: TGCAGTGCGCCGGGACGGTTGGACTACAATGAGCAGTTCTTC
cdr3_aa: CSAPGRLDYNEQFF

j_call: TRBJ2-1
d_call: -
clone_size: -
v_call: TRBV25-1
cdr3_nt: TGTGCCAGCAGGGGGACCGCCTACAATGAGCAGTTCTTC
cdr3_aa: CASRGTAYNEQFF

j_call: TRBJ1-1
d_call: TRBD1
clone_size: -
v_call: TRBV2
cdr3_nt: TGTGCCAGCAGCCTCAGGGGGGAGGGCACTGAAACTTTCTTT
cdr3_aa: CASSLRGEGTETFF

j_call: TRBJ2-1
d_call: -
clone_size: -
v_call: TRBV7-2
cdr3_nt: TGTGCCAGCAGCTTCGCCGGGACCGAGCAGTTCTTC
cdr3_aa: CASSFAGTEQFF

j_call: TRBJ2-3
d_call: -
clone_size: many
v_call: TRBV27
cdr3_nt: TGTGCCAGCAGTAGGCTCAGGCGGGACCTCACAGATACGCAGTATTTT
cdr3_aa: CASSRLRRDLTDTQYF

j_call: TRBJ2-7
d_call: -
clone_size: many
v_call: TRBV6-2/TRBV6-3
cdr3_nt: TGTGCCAGCAGGCGGGACTTAAGCTCCTACGAGCAGTACTTC
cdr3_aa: CASRRDLSSYEQYF

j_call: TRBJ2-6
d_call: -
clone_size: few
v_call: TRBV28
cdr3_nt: TGTGCCAGCAGGGATCCTGGGGCCAACGTCCTGACTTTC
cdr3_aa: CASRDPGANVLTF

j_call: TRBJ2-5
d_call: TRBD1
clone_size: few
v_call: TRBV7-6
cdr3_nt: TGTGCCAGCAGCTGGACAGGGGGCGGGACAGAGACCCAGTACTTC
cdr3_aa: CASSWTGGGTETQYF

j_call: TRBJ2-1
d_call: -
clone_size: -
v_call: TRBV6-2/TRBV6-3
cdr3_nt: TGTGCCAGCAGTTACTCCGGCGGAATCAATGAGCAGTTCTTC
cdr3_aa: CASSYSGGINEQFF

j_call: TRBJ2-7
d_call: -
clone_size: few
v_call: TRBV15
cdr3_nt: TGTGCCACCAGCAGTGTCGCAATGGTCGCCGAGCAGTACTTC
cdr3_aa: CATSSVAMVAEQYF

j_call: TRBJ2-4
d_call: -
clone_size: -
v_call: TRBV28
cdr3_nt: TGTGCCAGCAGTTCAAGACAAATAGCCAAAGACATTCAGTACTTC
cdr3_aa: CASSSRQIAKDIQYF

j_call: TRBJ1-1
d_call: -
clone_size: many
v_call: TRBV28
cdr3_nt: TGTGCCAGCAGAACCCTCGTAACTGAAGCTTTCTTT
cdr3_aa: CASRTLVTEAFF

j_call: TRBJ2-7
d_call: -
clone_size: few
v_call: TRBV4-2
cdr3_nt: TGTGCCGGGCTACTCGGTCCCTCCTACGAGCAGTACTTC
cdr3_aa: CAGLLGPSYEQYF

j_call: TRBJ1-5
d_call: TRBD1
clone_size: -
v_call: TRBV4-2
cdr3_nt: TGTGCCAGCAGACATGCCCTCAGGGGGGCAGGTCAGCCCCAGCATTTT
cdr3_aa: CASRHALRGAGQPQHF

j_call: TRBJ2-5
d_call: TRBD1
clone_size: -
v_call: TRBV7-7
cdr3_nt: TGTGCTAGCAGCCCCACTCCCGGGACAGGGGGGACCCAGTACTTC
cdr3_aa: CASSPTPGTGGTQYF

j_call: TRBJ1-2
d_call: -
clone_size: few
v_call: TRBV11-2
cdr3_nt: TGTGCCAGCAGCTTAGGGCGGGCCTATGGCTACACCTTC
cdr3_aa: CASSLGRAYGYTF

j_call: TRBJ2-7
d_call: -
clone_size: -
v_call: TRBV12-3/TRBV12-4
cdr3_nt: TGTGCCAGCAGTACTCGTGGCGAGCAGTACTTC
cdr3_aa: CASSTRGEQYF

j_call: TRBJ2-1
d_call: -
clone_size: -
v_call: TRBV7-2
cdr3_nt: TGTGCCAGCAGCAACCTCATAGCGGCAGGAGAAAATGAGCAGTTCTTC
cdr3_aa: CASSNLIAAGENEQFF

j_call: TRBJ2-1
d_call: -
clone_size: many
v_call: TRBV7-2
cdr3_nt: TGTGCCAGCAGCTTCATTAGTGCTGAGCAGTTCTTC
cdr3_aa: CASSFISAEQFF

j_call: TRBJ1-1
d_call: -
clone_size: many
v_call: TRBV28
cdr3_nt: TGTGCCAGCAGAGCCCCAACAGGCCGTCTTGCTTTCTTT
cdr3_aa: CASRAPTGRLAFF

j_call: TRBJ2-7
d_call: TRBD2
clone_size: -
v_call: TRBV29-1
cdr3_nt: TGCAGCGTCTTGACTAGCGGGTACTCCTACGAGCAGTACTTC
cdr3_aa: CSVLTSGYSYEQYF

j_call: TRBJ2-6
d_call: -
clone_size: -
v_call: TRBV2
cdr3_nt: TGTGCCAGCAACAAAGATGGGGCCAACGTCCTGACTTTC
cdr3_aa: CASNKDGANVLTF

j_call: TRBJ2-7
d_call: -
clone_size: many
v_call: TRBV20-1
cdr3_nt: TGCAGTGCTAAAACGCCCGACAGCGGCTACGAGCAGTACTTC
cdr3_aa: CSAKTPDSGYEQYF

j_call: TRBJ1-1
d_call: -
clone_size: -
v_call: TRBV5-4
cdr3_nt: TGTGCCAGCAGCCTTGAGCGGGGTAGGAACACTGAAGCTTTCTTT
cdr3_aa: CASSLERGRNTEAFF

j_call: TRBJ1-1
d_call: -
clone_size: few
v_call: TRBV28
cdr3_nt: TGTGCCAGCGGCCCCCCTGGGGGGTCCACTGAAGCTTTCTTT
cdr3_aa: CASGPPGGSTEAFF

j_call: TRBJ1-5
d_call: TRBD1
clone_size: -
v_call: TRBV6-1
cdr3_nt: TGTGCCATCAGTGGCGACAGGGGGGGTCAGCCCCAGCATTTT
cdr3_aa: CAISGDRGGQPQHF

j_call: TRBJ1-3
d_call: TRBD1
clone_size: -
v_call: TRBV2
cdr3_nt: TGTGCCAGCAGCGTTGACAGGGAGATCTCTGGAAACACCATATATTTT
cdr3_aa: CASSVDREISGNTIYF